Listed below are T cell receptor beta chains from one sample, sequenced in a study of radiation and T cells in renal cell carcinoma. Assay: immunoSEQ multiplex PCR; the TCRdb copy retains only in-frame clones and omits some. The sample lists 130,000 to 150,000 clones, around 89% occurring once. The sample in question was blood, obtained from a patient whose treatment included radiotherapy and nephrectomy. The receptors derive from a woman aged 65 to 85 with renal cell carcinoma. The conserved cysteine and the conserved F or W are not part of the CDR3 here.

CDR3aa: ASSIEAGNQPQH
v_gene: TRBV19

CDR3aa: ASSLRQEVQPQH
v_gene: TRBV28

CDR3aa: ASSLGRHSGNTIY
v_gene: TRBV28

CDR3aa: ASSVSGQVDEQY
v_gene: TRBV9

CDR3aa: ASSIGQYGYT
v_gene: TRBV19

CDR3aa: ASSEPHRGVGTEAF
v_gene: TRBV9

CDR3aa: ASSAPTGELF
v_gene: TRBV28

CDR3aa: ASSLDPTGRYGYT
v_gene: TRBV5-6

CDR3aa: ASSKTGIRTQY
v_gene: TRBV21-1

CDR3aa: AWTEGRLTPPDTQY
v_gene: TRBV30

CDR3aa: ASSETQGRGGYT
v_gene: TRBV9

CDR3aa: AIDAPLH
v_gene: TRBV23-1

CDR3aa: ASRDTLAYEQY
v_gene: TRBV2

CDR3aa: ASSLAVSNQETQY
v_gene: TRBV5-1

CDR3aa: ASSPPGLRILSYEQY
v_gene: TRBV18

CDR3aa: AITEGQGTNTGELF
v_gene: TRBV10-3

CDR3aa: ASSQEAGGPHEQY
v_gene: TRBV4-3

CDR3aa: ASSLEGVGRSYGYT
v_gene: TRBV7-2

CDR3aa: ASSLGQGGTEAF
v_gene: TRBV28

CDR3aa: ASSPSTGLMTYEQY
v_gene: TRBV27

CDR3aa: ASSPREADTQY
v_gene: TRBV4-1

CDR3aa: ASSVGAGMVNTEAF
v_gene: TRBV9

CDR3aa: ASSPGAGLGEQY
v_gene: TRBV7-2

CDR3aa: ASSVGRGSEQF
v_gene: TRBV25-1

CDR3aa: ASSFGAGGRYGYT
v_gene: TRBV28

CDR3aa: ASRQTGGDLYNEQF
v_gene: TRBV6-6

CDR3aa: AWSRGGGNTEAF
v_gene: TRBV30

CDR3aa: ASSEGLQGPSEQF
v_gene: TRBV6-1

CDR3aa: SVESYRDTEAF
v_gene: TRBV29-1

CDR3aa: ASSFQASGGASTDTQY
v_gene: TRBV4-2

CDR3aa: ASSLGGGTTEAF
v_gene: TRBV11-3

CDR3aa: ASRVQTGELF
v_gene: TRBV19

CDR3aa: ASSIPGQGRVDEQF
v_gene: TRBV19

CDR3aa: ASSKRYRSAKNIQY
v_gene: TRBV21-1

CDR3aa: ASTGVTEAF
v_gene: TRBV6-5

CDR3aa: ASSPEGFVGKLF
v_gene: TRBV18

CDR3aa: ASSQARLNSPLH
v_gene: TRBV4-1

CDR3aa: ASSYLGGRGGVDTEAF
v_gene: TRBV5-8

CDR3aa: ASSGRQGIYGYT
v_gene: TRBV9

CDR3aa: ASSLGGVQPQH
v_gene: TRBV7-9

CDR3aa: ASTTGVLQPQH
v_gene: TRBV28

CDR3aa: ASSLATSGETQY
v_gene: TRBV5-1

CDR3aa: ASSTGTRNQPQH
v_gene: TRBV27

CDR3aa: ASRSLGRGGRGEQF
v_gene: TRBV28

CDR3aa: ASSLVGISRTGELF
v_gene: TRBV7-9

CDR3aa: ASRGTPPATTQY
v_gene: TRBV19

CDR3aa: AISRGASEAF
v_gene: TRBV10-3

CDR3aa: ASSLWDRSSSYNEQF
v_gene: TRBV7-6

CDR3aa: ASSPDGSSGNTIY
v_gene: TRBV7-2

CDR3aa: SVTTGGRTEAF
v_gene: TRBV29-1

CDR3aa: ASSATGTGGAGANVLT
v_gene: TRBV18

CDR3aa: ASSQDGGPGNTIY
v_gene: TRBV4-3

CDR3aa: SVGATSDSPLH
v_gene: TRBV29-1

CDR3aa: ASSVTASDTQY
v_gene: TRBV19

CDR3aa: ASSSDEKLF
v_gene: TRBV6-5

CDR3aa: ASSKRDFYNEQF
v_gene: TRBV7-8

CDR3aa: ASSVAEDYEQY
v_gene: TRBV9

CDR3aa: ASSIRGSSGNTIY
v_gene: TRBV19

CDR3aa: ASRTGTQETQY
v_gene: TRBV7-9